The T cell receptor beta chain described here comes from a study of T cell repertoires in cytomegalovirus infection. The CDR3 has 13 residues. V lost 10 bases to trimming and J lost 4 bases, with 14 bases between them. As regards this clonotype: As yet, its antigen is unknown.

MiXCR, run by TCRdb on the reads, gives a single entry per CDR3 protein. The repertoire consists of over 250,000 distinct CDR3 sequences, with roughly 21% occurring once and the leading ten covering around 20%. Study results and caveats: Dominating the ex vivo response were HLA-C-restricted CMV-specific TCR beta clonotypes.

V gene TRBV12-3 or TRBV12-4 combines with J gene TRBJ1-5; D remains unclear. The sequencing used cultured PBMCs, collected from culture after CMV antigen stimulation. The receptor's source is a human donor in good health (CMV status not recorded). Some clones in this sample may be carry-over from other donors' samples. In nucleotides, the CDR3 is TGTGCCACCTCGGAGATGGCTAATCAGCCCCAGCATTTT. Its translation is CATSEMANQPQHF.